This is a list of T cell receptor beta chains from one sample in a study of T cell changes during pregnancy in multiple sclerosis. Generated by immunoSEQ multiplex PCR, the TCRdb table keeps only in-frame clones and is missing some. The sample holds tens of thousands of clones, approximately 91% seen once. Specimen: peripheral blood, collected in the third trimester of pregnancy. These receptors were taken from a female donor with multiple sclerosis, enrolled in a pregnancy study. The CDR3 runs from the conserved cysteine through the conserved F or W. The order of the fields is clone size, J gene, D gene, V gene, CDR3 length, CDR3 protein, CDR3 DNA. D genes are given only for firm matches. Size is stated for part of the rows, as once, few or many counts, or as a class when the clone is expanded.

>.|TRBJ1-2|.|TRBV6-5|13
CASSYSQFSGYTF
TGTGCCAGCAGTTACAGCCAATTTTCTGGCTACACCTTC
>.|TRBJ2-2|TRBD1|TRBV6-1|14
CASRDRGNTGELFF
TGTGCCAGCAGAGACAGGGGGAACACCGGGGAGCTGTTTTTT
>.|TRBJ1-2|.|TRBV7-9|14
CASSLGGGFYGYTF
TGTGCCAGCAGCTTAGGTGGCGGATTCTATGGCTACACCTTC
>.|TRBJ1-2|.|TRBV30|13
CAWSFDSNYGYTF
TGTGCCTGGAGCTTTGACAGTAACTATGGCTACACCTTC
>.|TRBJ1-1|.|TRBV5-1|11
CASIQNTEAFF
TGCGCCAGCATACAGAACACTGAAGCTTTCTTT
>once|TRBJ1-3|.|TRBV18|16
CASSPPGKLSGNTIYF
TGTGCCAGCTCACCACCCGGGAAACTCTCTGGAAACACCATATATTTT
>.|TRBJ2-6|.|TRBV5-1|18
CASSWGLSRSSGANVLTF
TGCGCCAGCAGCTGGGGACTTAGCCGGTCCTCTGGGGCCAACGTCCTGACTTTC
>.|TRBJ2-5|.|TRBV15|12
CATSRFEETQYF
TGTGCCACCTCCCGGTTTGAAGAGACCCAGTACTTC
>.|TRBJ1-4|TRBD1|TRBV5-6|14
CASSLLAGGEKLFF
TGTGCCAGCAGCTTGTTGGCAGGGGGTGAAAAACTGTTTTTT
>.|TRBJ2-3|TRBD2|TRBV5-1|18
CASSWGGLAGGSTDTQYF
TGCGCCAGCAGCTGGGGCGGACTAGCGGGGGGGAGCACAGATACGCAGTATTTT
>.|TRBJ1-1|.|TRBV2|13
CASQGHPNTEAFF
TGTGCCAGCCAAGGACACCCGAACACTGAAGCTTTCTTT
>.|TRBJ2-1|.|TRBV7-3|14
CASARLGSYNEQFF
TGTGCCAGCGCCCGACTTGGAAGCTACAATGAGCAGTTCTTC
>.|TRBJ1-2|TRBD1|TRBV7-3|18
CASSRTGGARIRADGYTF
TGTGCCAGCAGCCGGACAGGGGGCGCCAGGATAAGAGCGGATGGCTACACCTTC
>.|TRBJ2-7|TRBD1|TRBV14|16
CASSLRDRVQAYEQYF
TGTGCCAGCAGCCTTAGAGACAGGGTGCAAGCCTACGAGCAGTACTTC